The rows below give T cell receptor beta chains drawn from one sample of a study of T cell responses to AZD1222 COVID-19 vaccine. Data came from immunoSEQ multiplex PCR; TCRdb stores just in-frame clones and leaves some out. The data hold 90,000 to 100,000 clones, with 70% to 85% observed a single time. The material sequenced was peripheral blood, taken 28 days after the second AZD1222 dose. These receptors came from an adult who received the AZD1222 COVID-19 vaccine. Each CDR3 is given with its conserved first and last residue. A D gene is named only where the DNA matches it firmly. Rows may omit the clone size; those that give it use once, few, many or a size class.

d_gene: .
j_gene: TRBJ2-7
abundance: few
v_gene: TRBV10-2
CDR3aa: CASGVGTPSYEQYF
CDR3nt: TGCGCCAGCGGGGTCGGGACACCCTCCTACGAGCAGTACTTC

d_gene: TRBD1
j_gene: TRBJ2-2
abundance: .
v_gene: TRBV23-1
CDR3aa: CASSPPGTENTGELFF
CDR3nt: TGCGCCAGCAGTCCACCAGGGACAGAAAACACCGGGGAGCTGTTTTTT

d_gene: TRBD1
j_gene: TRBJ1-3
abundance: .
v_gene: TRBV5-4
CDR3aa: CASSLGQGISGNTIYF
CDR3nt: TGTGCCAGCAGCTTGGGACAGGGGATCTCTGGAAACACCATATATTTT

d_gene: .
j_gene: TRBJ1-2
abundance: few
v_gene: TRBV7-9
CDR3aa: CASSLGSPVGGYTF
CDR3nt: TGTGCCAGCAGCTTGGGCTCTCCAGTGGGTGGCTACACCTTC

d_gene: .
j_gene: TRBJ2-2
abundance: .
v_gene: TRBV6-2/TRBV6-3
CDR3aa: CASSYSNLATGELFF
CDR3nt: TGTGCCAGCAGTTACTCGAATCTAGCGACCGGGGAGCTGTTTTTT

d_gene: .
j_gene: TRBJ1-5
abundance: .
v_gene: TRBV19
CDR3aa: CASSKGVGNQPQHF
CDR3nt: TGTGCCAGTAGTAAGGGGGTCGGAAATCAGCCCCAGCATTTT

d_gene: TRBD1
j_gene: TRBJ1-4
abundance: .
v_gene: TRBV5-1
CDR3aa: CASSSGTGVTNEKLFF
CDR3nt: TGCGCCAGCAGCTCCGGGACAGGGGTCACTAATGAAAAACTGTTTTTT

d_gene: .
j_gene: TRBJ2-5
abundance: once
v_gene: TRBV11-2
CDR3aa: CASSLLQGFPQETQYF
CDR3nt: TGTGCCAGCAGCCTTCTACAGGGTTTCCCCCAAGAGACCCAGTACTTC

d_gene: .
j_gene: TRBJ1-1
abundance: .
v_gene: TRBV2
CDR3aa: CASTPEGLNTEAFF
CDR3nt: TGTGCCAGCACCCCCGAAGGGTTGAACACTGAAGCTTTCTTT

d_gene: .
j_gene: TRBJ1-3
abundance: .
v_gene: TRBV7-9
CDR3aa: CASSLALPGRSSGNTIYF
CDR3nt: TGTGCCAGCAGCTTAGCTCTACCTGGACGGAGCTCTGGAAACACCATATATTTT

d_gene: .
j_gene: TRBJ2-7
abundance: .
v_gene: TRBV6-2/TRBV6-3
CDR3aa: CASSYLADRDEQYF
CDR3nt: TGTGCCAGCAGTTACCTCGCGGACAGAGACGAGCAGTACTTC

d_gene: .
j_gene: TRBJ2-7
abundance: .
v_gene: TRBV21-1
CDR3aa: CASSKGDRVNEQYF
CDR3nt: TGTGCCAGCAGCAAAGGGGACAGGGTCAACGAGCAGTACTTC

d_gene: TRBD1
j_gene: TRBJ1-5
abundance: .
v_gene: TRBV14
CDR3aa: CASSRGGGSNQPQHF
CDR3nt: TGTGCCAGCTCCAGGGGGGGAGGTAGCAATCAGCCCCAGCATTTT

d_gene: TRBD1
j_gene: TRBJ1-1
abundance: .
v_gene: TRBV2
CDR3aa: CASSDYWTGEFNTEAFF
CDR3nt: TGTGCCAGCAGTGACTACTGGACAGGGGAGTTTAACACTGAAGCTTTCTTT

d_gene: .
j_gene: TRBJ2-3
abundance: .
v_gene: TRBV4-1
CDR3aa: CASTPVVGETDTQYF
CDR3nt: TGCGCCAGCACCCCCGTAGTGGGGGAAACAGATACGCAGTATTTT

d_gene: .
j_gene: TRBJ1-3
abundance: once
v_gene: TRBV11-2
CDR3aa: CASSLDRLGFSGNTIYF
CDR3nt: TGTGCCAGCAGCTTAGATCGATTAGGGTTCTCTGGAAACACCATATATTTT

d_gene: .
j_gene: TRBJ2-1
abundance: .
v_gene: TRBV10-3
CDR3aa: CAISGTDGSEQFF
CDR3nt: TGTGCCATCAGTGGGACGGACGGCAGTGAGCAGTTCTTC

d_gene: .
j_gene: TRBJ2-7
abundance: .
v_gene: TRBV24-1
CDR3aa: CATSAPSGGTYEQYF
CDR3nt: TGTGCCACCAGTGCCCCAAGCGGCGGGACCTACGAGCAGTACTTC

d_gene: TRBD2
j_gene: TRBJ2-5
abundance: .
v_gene: TRBV7-6
CDR3aa: CASSLLSGLGETQYF
CDR3nt: TGTGCCAGCAGCCTACTTAGCGGGCTCGGGGAGACCCAGTACTTC

d_gene: .
j_gene: TRBJ2-2
abundance: once
v_gene: TRBV6-5
CDR3aa: CASSYGGVRTGELFF
CDR3nt: TGTGCCAGCAGTTATGGCGGGGTTCGGACCGGGGAGCTGTTTTTT

d_gene: .
j_gene: TRBJ1-2
abundance: few
v_gene: TRBV5-4
CDR3aa: CASSSGGERRGYTF
CDR3nt: TGTGCCAGCAGCTCCGGGGGGGAGCGTCGAGGCTACACCTTC

d_gene: .
j_gene: TRBJ1-6
abundance: .
v_gene: TRBV6-5
CDR3aa: CASSYSGTMNNSPLHF
CDR3nt: TGTGCCAGCAGTTACTCCGGGACAATGAATAATTCACCCCTCCACTTT

d_gene: .
j_gene: TRBJ2-1
abundance: .
v_gene: TRBV9
CDR3aa: CASSVGGTYNEQFF
CDR3nt: TGTGCCAGCAGCGTAGGAGGGACTTACAATGAGCAGTTCTTC

d_gene: TRBD1
j_gene: TRBJ2-3
abundance: .
v_gene: TRBV7-9
CDR3aa: CASSSTGADTQYF
CDR3nt: TGTGCCAGCAGCTCGACAGGGGCAGATACGCAGTATTTT

d_gene: .
j_gene: TRBJ2-5
abundance: .
v_gene: TRBV6-5
CDR3aa: CASRDEETQYF
CDR3nt: TGTGCCAGCAGGGACGAAGAGACCCAGTACTTC

d_gene: TRBD1
j_gene: TRBJ2-7
abundance: .
v_gene: TRBV7-9
CDR3aa: CASSWDRGSEQYF
CDR3nt: TGTGCCAGCAGCTGGGACAGGGGGTCCGAGCAGTACTTC